This T cell receptor (beta chain) comes out of a study of T cell repertoires in cytomegalovirus infection. Across the study: CMV infection plus the matching HLA type was flagged by public TCR beta signatures. Study observations and caveats: Identification of carriers of CMV plus the relevant HLA was achieved through cumulative public TCR beta family frequency. It was HLA-C-restricted CMV-specific TCR beta clonotypes that dominated the response ex vivo.

This clonotype has a handful of counts. Its antigen is unknown. TCRdb re-derived calls from the reads in MiXCR, one entry per CDR3 protein. The sample lists under 150,000 distinct CDR3 sequences; 7% to 10% were seen once. Material for sequencing was PBMCs. This sequence originates from a human donor in good health (CMV status not recorded). Some clones in this sample may be carry-over from other donors' samples.

Written as DNA, the CDR3 is TGTGCCAGCAGTTGGGGGACAGGGAACAATGAGCAGTTCTTC. This translates into CASSWGTGNNEQFF. The chain employs TRBV12-3 or TRBV12-4 and TRBJ2-1; TRBD1 matches 9 bases. Trimming took 4 bases from V and 5 from J; bases not matched to a gene: 3. The CDR3 loop spans 14 amino acids.